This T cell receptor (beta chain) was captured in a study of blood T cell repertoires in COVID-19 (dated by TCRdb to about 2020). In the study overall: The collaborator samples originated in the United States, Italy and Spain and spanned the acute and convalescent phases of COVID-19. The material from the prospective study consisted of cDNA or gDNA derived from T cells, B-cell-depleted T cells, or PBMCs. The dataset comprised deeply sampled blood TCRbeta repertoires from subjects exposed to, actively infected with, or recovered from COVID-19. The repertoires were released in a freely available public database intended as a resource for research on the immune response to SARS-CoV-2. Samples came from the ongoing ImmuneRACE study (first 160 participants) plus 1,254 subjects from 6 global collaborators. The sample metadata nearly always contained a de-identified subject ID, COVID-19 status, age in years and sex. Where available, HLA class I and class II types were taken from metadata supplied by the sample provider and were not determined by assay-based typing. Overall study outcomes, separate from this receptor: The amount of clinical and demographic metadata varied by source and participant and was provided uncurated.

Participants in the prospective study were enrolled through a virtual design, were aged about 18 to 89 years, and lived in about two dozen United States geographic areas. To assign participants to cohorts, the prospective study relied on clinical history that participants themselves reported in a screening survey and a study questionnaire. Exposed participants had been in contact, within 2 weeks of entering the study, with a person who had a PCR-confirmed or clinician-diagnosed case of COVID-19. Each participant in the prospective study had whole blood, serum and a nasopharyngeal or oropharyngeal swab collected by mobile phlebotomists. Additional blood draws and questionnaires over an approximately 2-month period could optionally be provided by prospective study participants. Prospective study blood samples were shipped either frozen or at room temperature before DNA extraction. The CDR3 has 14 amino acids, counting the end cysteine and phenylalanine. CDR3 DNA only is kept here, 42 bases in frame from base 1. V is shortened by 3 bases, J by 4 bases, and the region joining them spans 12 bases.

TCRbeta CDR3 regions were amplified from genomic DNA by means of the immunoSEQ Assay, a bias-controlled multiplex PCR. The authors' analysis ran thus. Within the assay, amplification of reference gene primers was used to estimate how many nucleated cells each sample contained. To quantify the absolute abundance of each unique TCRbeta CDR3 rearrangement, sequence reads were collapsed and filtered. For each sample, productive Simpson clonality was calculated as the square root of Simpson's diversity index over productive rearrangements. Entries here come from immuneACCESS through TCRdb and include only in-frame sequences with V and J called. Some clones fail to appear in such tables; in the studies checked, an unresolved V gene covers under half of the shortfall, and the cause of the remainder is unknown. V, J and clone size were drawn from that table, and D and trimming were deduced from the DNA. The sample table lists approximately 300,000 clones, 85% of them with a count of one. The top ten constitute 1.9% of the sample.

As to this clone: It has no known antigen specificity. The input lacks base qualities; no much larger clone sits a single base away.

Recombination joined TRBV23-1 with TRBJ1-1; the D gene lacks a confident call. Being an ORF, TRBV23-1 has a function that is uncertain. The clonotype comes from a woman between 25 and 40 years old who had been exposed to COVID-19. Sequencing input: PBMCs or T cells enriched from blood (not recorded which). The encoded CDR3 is CASSHMWEGTEAFF. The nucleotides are TGCGCCAGCAGTCACATGTGGGAGGGCACTGAAGCTTTCTTT.